This entry lists 10 T cell receptor beta chains sequenced from one sample in a study of cytomegalovirus exposure and HLA in healthy donors. 60 Vbeta and 13 Jbeta primers were used in PCR. Data came from immunoSEQ multiplex PCR; TCRdb stores just in-frame clones and leaves some out. In the table there are fewer than 130,000 clones, 79% of which are singletons. Sequenced: PBMCs. Receptors originate from a woman between 40 and 55 years old in good health and CMV-seronegative.

V and J are TRBV29-1 and TRBJ1-1; D possibly corresponds to TRBD1 (6 bases). V lost 5 bases and J lost 0, with 10 bases in between. CDR1 and CDR2 (germline): SQVTM, ANQGSEA. The CDR3 covers 13 residues. For the CDR3, the DNA is TGCAGCGTTATAACAGGGATGAACACTGAAGCTTTCTTT. Encoded protein: CSVITGMNTEAFF.

The chain's CDR3 is CASSLAVQGDGANVLTF. In DNA form, the CDR3 reads TGTGCCAGCAGCTTGGCCGTACAGGGAGATGGGGCCAACGTCCTGACTTTC. The rearrangement joins TRBV5-5 to TRBJ2-6, with D possibly being TRBD1 (6 bases). The CDR3 covers 17 residues. Germline V gene data show CDR1 as SGHKS and CDR2 as YYEKEE (reference sequence). Trimming cost V 0 bases and J 3 bases, with 13 bases left between them.

Details on this clone: The junction departs from germline at one end; a sequencing error may be responsible. The gene calls are TRBV7-9 and TRBJ1-2, with a possible D match to TRBD1 (6 bases). Germline-derived CDR1 and CDR2 are SEHNR and FQNEAQ (reference sequence). The CDR3 contains 16 residues. Here the CDR3 reads CSSSQGRTGARGGYTF. The CDR3 DNA reads TGTTCCAGCAGCCAGGGGCGGACTGGAGCTAGGGGTGGCTACACCTTC. The full variable domain, completed using reference TRBV7-9 and TRBJ1-2, is DTGVSQNPRHKITKRGQNVTFRCDPISEHNRLYWYRQTLGQGPEFLTYFQNEAQLEKSRLLSDRFSAERPKGSFSTLEIQRTEQGDSAMYLCSSSQGRTGARGGYTFGSGTRLTVV.

This rearrangement joins TRBV5-4 to TRBJ2-5; 7 bases match TRBD2. V dropped 0 bases and J dropped 5; count of bases not matched to a gene: 1. This CDR3 is 13 amino acids long. Germline-derived CDR1 and CDR2 are SGHNT and YYREEE (reference sequence). The CDR3 bases are TGTGCCAGCAGCTTGGACGGGGGGGAGACCCAGTACTTC. It is translated as CASSLDGGETQYF.

The V and J genes are TRBV6-1 and TRBJ2-1; D unresolved. The germline V gene encodes CDR1 MNHNS and CDR2 SASEGT. The CDR3 length is 13 residues. Trimming took 8 bases from V and 1 from J, leaving 9 bases between them. The DNA for the CDR3 is TGTGCCAGCTCATCGGTGTCCTACAATGAGCAGTTCTTC. Its translation: CASSSVSYNEQFF.

The chain is built from TRBV7-6 and TRBJ2-7; TRBD2 might be the D (5 bases). Germline lookup yields CDR1 SGHVS and CDR2 FNYEAQ. Trimming left V 5 bases short and J 1 base short, with 9 bases between. The CDR3 sequence is 13 residues long. Here the CDR3 DNA reads TGTGCCAGCAGCCCAGCGGATTCCTACGAGCAGTACTTC. Amino acids: CASSPADSYEQYF.

This rearrangement joins TRBV7-8 to TRBJ2-5, with a possible D match to TRBD2 (7 bases). Trimming pared 4 bases from V and 1 base from J, leaving 13 bases between. Germline V gives CDR1 SGHVS, CDR2 FQNEAQ. This CDR3 is 15 amino acids long. CDR3 region: CASSSGGGAQETQYF. For the CDR3, the DNA is TGTGCCAGCAGCTCAGGAGGGGGGGCCCAAGAGACCCAGTACTTC.

The chain has TRBV25-1 and TRBJ2-7; D is uncertain. CDR3 length: 12 residues. Per the germline V gene, CDR1 is MGHDK and CDR2 is SYGVNS. Between the trimmed V and J ends, which lost 6 bases and 2 bases, there was a span of 8 bases. The CDR3 spells CASRALTYEQYF. CDR3 nucleotides: TGTGCCAGCAGGGCCCTTACCTACGAGCAGTACTTC.

This clone showed up just a few times. The V and J genes are TRBV28 and TRBJ1-1; D is possibly TRBD1 (6 bases). The length of the CDR3 is 13 residues. Germline V gene lookup returns CDR1 MDHEN and CDR2 SYDVKM. Between the trimmed V and J ends, which lost 7 bases and 1 base, there was a span of 10 bases. CDR3 DNA: TGTGCCAGCAAGGCAGGGGCGAACACTGAAGCTTTCTTT. Translated, it gives CASKAGANTEAFF.

This clone has a single count. The rearrangement uses TRBV5-1 and TRBJ1-6; tentative D call: TRBD1 (5 bases). Germline V lookup: CDR1 SGHRS, CDR2 YFSETQ. Trimming cost V 0 bases and J 6 bases, with 10 bases left between them. This CDR3 spans 15 amino acids. Written as DNA, the CDR3 is TGCGCCAGCAGCTTGGCCGACAGCTTTAATTCACCCCTCCACTTT. Protein sequence: CASSLADSFNSPLHF.